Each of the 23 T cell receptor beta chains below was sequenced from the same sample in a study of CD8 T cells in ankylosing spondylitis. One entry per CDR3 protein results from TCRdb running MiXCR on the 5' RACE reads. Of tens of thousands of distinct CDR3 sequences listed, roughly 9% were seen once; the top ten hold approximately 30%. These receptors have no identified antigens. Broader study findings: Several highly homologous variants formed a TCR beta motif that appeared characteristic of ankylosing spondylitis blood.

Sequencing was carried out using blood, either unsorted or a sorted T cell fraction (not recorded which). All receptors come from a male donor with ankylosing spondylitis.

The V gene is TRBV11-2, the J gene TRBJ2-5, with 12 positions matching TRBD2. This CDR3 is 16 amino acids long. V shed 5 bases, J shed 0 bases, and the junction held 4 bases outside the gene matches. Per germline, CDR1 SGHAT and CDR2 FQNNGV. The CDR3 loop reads CASSQGLAGYQETQYF. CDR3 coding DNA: TGTGCCAGCAGCCAGGGACTAGCGGGCTACCAAGAGACCCAGTACTTC.

The CDR3: CASGGLAGTDEQFF. The CDR3 nucleotides are TGTGCCAGCGGAGGACTAGCGGGAACCGATGAGCAGTTCTTC. J is TRBJ2-1 and V is TRBV2; TRBD2 matches 12 bases. CDR1 and CDR2 (germline): SNHLY, FYNNEI. CDR3 size: 14 residues. The J segment lost 8 bases and the V segment lost 8 bases, leaving 7 bases of the junction unmatched.

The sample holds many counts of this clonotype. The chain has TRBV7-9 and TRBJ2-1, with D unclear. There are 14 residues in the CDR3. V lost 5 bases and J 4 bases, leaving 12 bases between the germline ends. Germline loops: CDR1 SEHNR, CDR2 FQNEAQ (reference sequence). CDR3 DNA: TGTGCCAGCAGCCCACAACTCCGTTACAATGAGCAGTTCTTC. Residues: CASSPQLRYNEQFF.

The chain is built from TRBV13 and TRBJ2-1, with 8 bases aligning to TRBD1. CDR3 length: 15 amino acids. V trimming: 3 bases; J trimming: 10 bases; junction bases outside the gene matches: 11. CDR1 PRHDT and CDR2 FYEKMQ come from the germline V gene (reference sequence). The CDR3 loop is CASSFSSRDRFEQFF. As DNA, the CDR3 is TGTGCCAGCAGCTTCTCGTCCCGGGACAGGTTCGAGCAGTTCTTC.

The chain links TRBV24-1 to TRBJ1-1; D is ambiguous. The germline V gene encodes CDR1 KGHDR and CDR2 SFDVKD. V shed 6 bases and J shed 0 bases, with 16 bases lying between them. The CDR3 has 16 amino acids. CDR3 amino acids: CATSSGEPRVNTEAFF. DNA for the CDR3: TGTGCCACCAGTAGTGGGGAACCGCGGGTGAACACTGAAGCTTTCTTT.

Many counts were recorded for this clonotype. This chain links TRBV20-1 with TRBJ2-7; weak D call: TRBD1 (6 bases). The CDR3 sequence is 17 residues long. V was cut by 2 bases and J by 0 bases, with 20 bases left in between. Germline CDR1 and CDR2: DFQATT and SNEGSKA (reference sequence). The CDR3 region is CSARTGHAPRSSYEQYF. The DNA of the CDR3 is TGCAGTGCTAGAACGGGACACGCGCCGAGAAGCTCCTACGAGCAGTACTTC.

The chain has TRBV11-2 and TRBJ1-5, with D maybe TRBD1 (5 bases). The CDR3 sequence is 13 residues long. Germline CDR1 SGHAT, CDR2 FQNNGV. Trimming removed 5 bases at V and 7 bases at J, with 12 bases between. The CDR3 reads CASSPAGGQPQHF. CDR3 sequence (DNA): TGTGCCAGCAGCCCCGCGGGGGGGCAGCCCCAGCATTTT.

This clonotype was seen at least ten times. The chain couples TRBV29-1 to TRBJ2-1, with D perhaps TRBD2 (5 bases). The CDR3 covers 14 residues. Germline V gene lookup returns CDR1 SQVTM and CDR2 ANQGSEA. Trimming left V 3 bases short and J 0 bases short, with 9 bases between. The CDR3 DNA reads TGCAGCGTTGACCTCGGGGTCTCCTACAATGAGCAGTTCTTC. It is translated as CSVDLGVSYNEQFF.

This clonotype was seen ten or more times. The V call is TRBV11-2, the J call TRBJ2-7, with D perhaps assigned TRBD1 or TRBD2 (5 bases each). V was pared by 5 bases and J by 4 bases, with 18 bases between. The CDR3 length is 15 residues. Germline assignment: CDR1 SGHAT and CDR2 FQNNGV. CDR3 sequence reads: CASSLTPGPSYEQYV. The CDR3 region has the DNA TGTGCCAGCAGCCTGACTCCGGGACCAAGTTACGAGCAGTACGTC.

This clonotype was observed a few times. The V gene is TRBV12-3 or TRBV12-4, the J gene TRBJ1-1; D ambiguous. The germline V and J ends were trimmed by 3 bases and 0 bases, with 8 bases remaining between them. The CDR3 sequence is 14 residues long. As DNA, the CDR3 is TGTGCCAGCAGTTTGAACGGCTTGAACACTGAAGCTTTCTTT. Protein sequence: CASSLNGLNTEAFF.

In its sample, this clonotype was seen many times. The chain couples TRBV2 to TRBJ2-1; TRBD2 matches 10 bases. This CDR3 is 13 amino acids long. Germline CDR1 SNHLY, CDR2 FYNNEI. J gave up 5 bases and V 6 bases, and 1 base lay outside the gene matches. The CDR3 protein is CASRGLADNEQFF. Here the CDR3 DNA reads TGTGCCAGCAGAGGACTAGCGGACAATGAGCAGTTCTTC.

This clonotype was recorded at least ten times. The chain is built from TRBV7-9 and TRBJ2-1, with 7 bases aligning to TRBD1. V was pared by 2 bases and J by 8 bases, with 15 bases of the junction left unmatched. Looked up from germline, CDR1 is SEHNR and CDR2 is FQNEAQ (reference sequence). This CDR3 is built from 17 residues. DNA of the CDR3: TGTGCCAGCAGCTTAAGTATGAGACAGGGAAATATTGATGAGCAGTTCTTC. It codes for CASSLSMRQGNIDEQFF. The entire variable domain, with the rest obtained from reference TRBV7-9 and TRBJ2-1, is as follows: DTGVSQNPRHKITKRGQNVTFRCDPISEHNRLYWYRQTLGQGPEFLTYFQNEAQLEKSRLLSDRFSAERPKGSFSTLEIQRTEQGDSAMYLCASSLSMRQGNIDEQFFGPGTRLTVL.

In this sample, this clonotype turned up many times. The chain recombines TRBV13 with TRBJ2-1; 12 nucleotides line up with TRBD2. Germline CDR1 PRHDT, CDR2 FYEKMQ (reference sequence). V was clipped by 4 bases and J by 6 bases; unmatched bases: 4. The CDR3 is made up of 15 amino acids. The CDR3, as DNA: TGTGCCAGCAGCTATCTAGCGGGAGGGCCCAATGAGCAGTTCTTC. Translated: CASSYLAGGPNEQFF.

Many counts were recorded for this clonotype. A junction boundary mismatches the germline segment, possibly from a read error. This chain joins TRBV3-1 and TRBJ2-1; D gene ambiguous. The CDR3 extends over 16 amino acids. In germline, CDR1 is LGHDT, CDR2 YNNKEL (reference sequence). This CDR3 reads CASSKDTFSSYNEQFF. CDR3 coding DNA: TGTGCCAGCAGCAAAGACACCTTCAGCTCCTACAATGAGCAGTTCTTC.

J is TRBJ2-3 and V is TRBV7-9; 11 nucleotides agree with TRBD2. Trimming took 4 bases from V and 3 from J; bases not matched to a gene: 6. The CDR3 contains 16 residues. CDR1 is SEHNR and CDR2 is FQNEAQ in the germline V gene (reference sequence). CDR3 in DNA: TGTGCCAGCAGCTCTGCGGGACTAGCGGTGACAGATACGCAGTATTTT. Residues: CASSSAGLAVTDTQYF. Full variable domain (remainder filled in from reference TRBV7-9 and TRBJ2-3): DTGVSQNPRHKITKRGQNVTFRCDPISEHNRLYWYRQTLGQGPEFLTYFQNEAQLEKSRLLSDRFSAERPKGSFSTLEIQRTEQGDSAMYLCASSSAGLAVTDTQYFGPGTRLTVL.

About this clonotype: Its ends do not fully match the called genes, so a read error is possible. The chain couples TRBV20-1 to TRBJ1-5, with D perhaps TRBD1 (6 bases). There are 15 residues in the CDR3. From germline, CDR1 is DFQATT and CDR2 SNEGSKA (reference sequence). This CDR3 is CRARDSGAGNQPQHF. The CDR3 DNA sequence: TGCAGAGCTAGAGATTCAGGGGCGGGCAATCAGCCCCAGCATTTT.

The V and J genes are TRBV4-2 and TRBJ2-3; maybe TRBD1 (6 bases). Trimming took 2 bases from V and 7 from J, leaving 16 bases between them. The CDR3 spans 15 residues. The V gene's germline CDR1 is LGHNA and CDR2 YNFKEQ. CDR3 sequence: CASSQSRGTSHTQYF. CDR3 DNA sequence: TGTGCCAGCAGCCAAAGTAGGGGGACCTCACATACGCAGTATTTT.

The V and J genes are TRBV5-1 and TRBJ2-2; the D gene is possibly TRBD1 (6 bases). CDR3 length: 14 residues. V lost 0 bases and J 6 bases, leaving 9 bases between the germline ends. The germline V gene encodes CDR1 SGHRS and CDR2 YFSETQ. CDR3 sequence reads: CASSLDAGAGELFF. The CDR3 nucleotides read TGCGCCAGCAGCTTGGATGCAGGGGCCGGGGAGCTGTTTTTT.

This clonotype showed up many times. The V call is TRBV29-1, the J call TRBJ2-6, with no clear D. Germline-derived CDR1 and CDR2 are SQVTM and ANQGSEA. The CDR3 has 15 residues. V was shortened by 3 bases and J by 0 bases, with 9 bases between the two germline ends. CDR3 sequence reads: CSVEARDSGANVLTF. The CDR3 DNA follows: TGCAGCGTTGAGGCGCGTGACTCTGGGGCCAACGTCCTGACTTTC.

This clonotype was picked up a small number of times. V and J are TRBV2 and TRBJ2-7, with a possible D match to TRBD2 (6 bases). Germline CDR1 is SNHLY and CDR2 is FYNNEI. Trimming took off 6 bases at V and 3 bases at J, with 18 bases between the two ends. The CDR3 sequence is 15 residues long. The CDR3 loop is CASSPPGGKHYEQYF. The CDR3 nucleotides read TGTGCCAGCAGCCCCCCTGGCGGGAAACACTACGAGCAGTACTTC.

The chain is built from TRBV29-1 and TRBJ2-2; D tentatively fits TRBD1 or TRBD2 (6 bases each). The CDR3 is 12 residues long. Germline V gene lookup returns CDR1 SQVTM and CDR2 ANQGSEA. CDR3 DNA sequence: TGCAGTGTATGGAGGGGGACCGGGGAGCTGTTTTTT. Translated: CSVWRGTGELFF.

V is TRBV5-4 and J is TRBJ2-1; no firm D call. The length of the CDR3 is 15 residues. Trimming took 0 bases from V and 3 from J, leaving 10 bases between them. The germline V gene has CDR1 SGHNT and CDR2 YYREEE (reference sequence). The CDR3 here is CASSLEVALYNEQFF. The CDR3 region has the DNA TGTGCCAGCAGCTTGGAGGTAGCCCTCTACAATGAGCAGTTCTTC. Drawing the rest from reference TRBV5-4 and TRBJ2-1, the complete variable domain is ETGVTQSPTHLIKTRGQQVTLRCSSQSGHNTVSWYQQALGQGPQFIFQYYREEENGRGNFPPRFSGLQFPNYSSELNVNALELDDSALYLCASSLEVALYNEQFFGPGTRLTVL.

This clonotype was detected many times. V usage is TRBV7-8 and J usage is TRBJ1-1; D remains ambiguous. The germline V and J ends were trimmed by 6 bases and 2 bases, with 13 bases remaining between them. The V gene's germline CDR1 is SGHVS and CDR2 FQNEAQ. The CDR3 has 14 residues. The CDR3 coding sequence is TGTGCCAGCAGTACCGAGAGGGCTAACACTGAAGCTTTCTTT. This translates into CASSTERANTEAFF. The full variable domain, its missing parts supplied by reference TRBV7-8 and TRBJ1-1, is GAGVSQSPRYKVAKRGQDVALRCDPISGHVSLFWYQQALGQGPEFLTYFQNEAQLDKSGLPSDRFFAERPEGSVSTLKIQRTQQEDSAVYLCASSTERANTEAFFGQGTRLTVV.